Following are 20 T cell receptor beta chains from one sample sequenced in a study of cytomegalovirus exposure and HLA in healthy donors. Method: immunoSEQ multiplex PCR; TCRdb's copy keeps in-frame clones and lacks some. The table shows about 130,000 clones, with roughly nine tenths occurring only once. Sample: PBMCs. These receptors all stem from a woman aged 18-35 years in good health and CMV-seropositive.

This chain links TRBV28 with TRBJ1-1; possibly TRBD1 for D (5 bases). Germline CDR1 reads MDHEN; CDR2 reads SYDVKM. V was clipped by 3 bases and J by 0 bases, with 8 bases between them. CDR3 length equals 14 residues. CDR3 bases: TGTGCCAGCAGTTTCCCGGACATGAACACTGAAGCTTTCTTT. It is translated as CASSFPDMNTEAFF.

The chain couples TRBV5-6 to TRBJ2-2; 8 bases agree with TRBD1. The CDR3 covers 15 residues. The V and J ends lost 4 bases and 5 bases, in that order; junction bases with no gene match: 7. In germline, CDR1 is SGHDT, CDR2 YYEEEE. CDR3 region: CASSRRTGRTGELFF. The CDR3 DNA sequence: TGTGCCAGCAGCAGACGGACAGGGAGGACCGGGGAGCTGTTTTTT.

The J gene is TRBJ2-5, the V gene TRBV7-9; 9 nucleotides align to TRBD1. CDR3 size: 17 residues. The germline gives CDR1 SEHNR, CDR2 FQNEAQ (reference sequence). V trimming: 5 bases; J trimming: 0 bases; junction bases outside the gene matches: 10. CDR3 nucleotide sequence: TGTGCCAGCAGCGCAGACAGGGGGGATCTGTACCAAGAGACCCAGTACTTC. Its protein product is CASSADRGDLYQETQYF.

V and J are TRBV29-1 and TRBJ2-1, with 8 bases identical to TRBD1. This CDR3 is 15 amino acids long. Trimming cost V 1 base and J 4 bases; bases outside gene matches: 6. Germline lookup yields CDR1 SQVTM and CDR2 ANQGSEA. The CDR3 sequence: CSVEGVDREYNEQFF. The CDR3 bases are TGCAGCGTTGAAGGGGTGGACAGGGAATACAATGAGCAGTTCTTC.

The V and J genes are TRBV7-2 and TRBJ1-2; a weak D match, TRBD1 (5 bases). The CDR3 has 14 amino acids. Germline CDR1 reads SGHTA; CDR2 reads FQGNSA. V lost 1 base and J lost 12, with 18 bases in between. The CDR3 sequence: CASSLDLGLVENTF. CDR3 nucleotides: TGTGCCAGCAGCTTAGACCTGGGGCTGGTAGAGAACACCTTC.

CDR3 nucleotides: TGTGCCAGCAGTTCGAGGCGGCACTACGAGCAGTACTTC. Translating gives CASSSRRHYEQYF. The V call is TRBV27, the J call TRBJ2-7; unclear D gene. This CDR3 is 13 amino acids long. Deletions cut 4 bases from V and 3 bases from J, with 10 bases between. Germline values: CDR1 MNHEY, CDR2 SMNVEV (reference sequence).

This clone showed up just once. The CDR3 here is CASSQQGFGELFF. The CDR3 DNA is TGTGCCAGCTCACAACAGGGGTTCGGGGAGCTGTTTTTT. The chain recombines TRBV18 with TRBJ2-2; 7 positions agree with TRBD1. The CDR3 is made up of 13 amino acids. V was pared by 4 bases and J by 7 bases, with 3 bases of the junction left unmatched. Per the germline V gene, CDR1 is KGHSH and CDR2 is LQKENI.

This sequence joins TRBV11-2 and TRBJ2-1; TRBD1 might be the D (6 bases). The CDR3 sequence is 17 residues long. Per germline, CDR1 SGHAT and CDR2 FQNNGV. V was cut by 4 bases and J by 7 bases, with 23 bases left in between. CDR3 protein: CASSSLEGGPRENEQFF. DNA of the CDR3: TGTGCCAGCAGCTCCTTAGAAGGGGGTCCCCGAGAAAATGAGCAGTTCTTC.

V usage is TRBV5-6 and J usage is TRBJ1-1; 8 bases align to TRBD1. The CDR3 covers 15 residues. CDR1 is SGHDT, CDR2 YYEEEE, per germline. V shed 0 bases, J shed 4 bases, and the junction held 5 bases outside the gene matches. CDR3 DNA sequence: TGTGCCAGCAGCTTGGGGACAGGGATGGGCACTGAAGCTTTCTTT. This translates into CASSLGTGMGTEAFF.

The chain uses TRBV11-2 and TRBJ2-2; perhaps TRBD1 as D (8 bases). Per the germline V gene, CDR1 is SGHAT and CDR2 is FQNNGV. V lost 2 bases and J 6 bases, leaving 13 bases between the germline ends. CDR3 length equals 15 residues. The DNA of the CDR3 is TGTGCCAGCAGCTTACAGGGGGCGGGAGCCGGGGAGCTGTTTTTT. Protein: CASSLQGAGAGELFF. Full variable domain (missing parts from reference TRBV11-2 and TRBJ2-2): EAGVAQSPRYKIIEKRQSVAFWCNPISGHATLYWYQQILGQGPKLLIQFQNNGVVDDSQLPKDRFSAERLKGVDSTLKIQPAKLEDSAVYLCASSLQGAGAGELFFGEGSRLTVL.

The chain has TRBV5-4 and TRBJ2-1, with 11 bases lining up with TRBD2. Trimming took 4 bases from V and 2 from J; bases not matched to a gene: 8. The CDR3 loop spans 17 amino acids. Germline CDR1 SGHNT, CDR2 YYREEE (reference sequence). CDR3 sequence: CASSPGSGGATYNEQFF. The CDR3 DNA reads TGTGCCAGCAGCCCGGGTAGCGGGGGGGCCACCTACAATGAGCAGTTCTTC.

The genes are TRBV2 and TRBJ1-2; no firm D call. The V gene lost 3 bases and the J gene lost 8 bases, with 16 bases spanning the gap. The CDR3 runs 14 residues. In germline, CDR1 is SNHLY, CDR2 FYNNEI. This CDR3 is CASSDSLGRKGYTF. CDR3 coding DNA: TGTGCCAGCAGTGACTCCTTAGGGAGGAAGGGCTACACCTTC.

Only one count was recorded for this clone. The chain employs TRBV5-1 and TRBJ1-4, with 8 bases aligning to TRBD1. Trimming at V came to 2 bases and at J to 7 bases, leaving 1 base not matched to a gene. Germline V gives CDR1 SGHRS, CDR2 YFSETQ. The CDR3 runs to 13 residues. The CDR3 sequence is CASSFTGGEKLFF. CDR3 sequence (DNA): TGCGCCAGCAGCTTCACAGGGGGTGAAAAACTGTTTTTT.

The V gene is TRBV9, the J gene TRBJ2-1; 10 bases are shared with TRBD1. The germline gives CDR1 SGDLS, CDR2 YYNGEE. This CDR3 has 16 amino acids. J was trimmed by 2 bases and V by 3 bases; bases with no gene match: 5. The CDR3 DNA reads TGTGCCAGCAGCGCCGGGACAGGGGCCCCCTACAATGAGCAGTTCTTC. It yields the protein CASSAGTGAPYNEQFF.

The chain combines TRBV7-3 with TRBJ2-6; 9 positions agree with TRBD1. Trimming at V came to 6 bases and at J to 8 bases, leaving 11 bases not matched to a gene. This CDR3 is built from 16 residues. Germline CDR1 SGHTA, CDR2 FQGTGA. DNA for the CDR3: TGTGCCAGCAGGGAACCGGGACAGGGAAAAACCAACGTCCTGACTTTC. Protein sequence: CASREPGQGKTNVLTF.

The chain recombines TRBV28 with TRBJ2-5; 12 bases are a match to TRBD2. The CDR3 extends over 13 amino acids. V trimming: 7 bases; J trimming: 4 bases; junction bases outside the gene matches: 1. Looked up from germline, CDR1 is MDHEN and CDR2 is SYDVKM. Here the CDR3 reads CASTSGGGETQYF. Written as DNA, the CDR3 is TGTGCCAGCACTAGCGGGGGGGGAGAGACCCAGTACTTC.

The table lists this clone with a few counts. The gene calls are TRBV5-6 and TRBJ1-1; 8 bases map to TRBD1. V lost 4 bases to trimming and J lost 6 bases; unmatched junction nucleotides: 8. Germline V lookup: CDR1 SGHDT, CDR2 YYEEEE. The CDR3 has 14 amino acids. The CDR3 region is CASSIPTGAPEAFF. The CDR3 coding sequence is TGTGCCAGCAGCATACCGACAGGGGCCCCTGAAGCTTTCTTT.

V usage is TRBV6-1 and J usage is TRBJ2-7; 10 positions agree with TRBD2. The junction had 2 bases not matched to a gene; V was cut back by 8 bases and J by 4 bases. This CDR3 comprises 12 residues. Germline V lookup: CDR1 MNHNS, CDR2 SASEGT. In nucleotides, the CDR3 is TGTGCCAGCGGAGCGGGGGGGTACGAGCAGTACTTC. This codes for CASGAGGYEQYF.

The table lists this clone with a count of one. The chain combines TRBV5-1 with TRBJ2-5; TRBD1 matches at 9 bases. Germline V gene data show CDR1 as SGHRS and CDR2 as YFSETQ. The junction had 1 base not matched to a gene; V was cut back by 7 bases and J by 3 bases. The CDR3 runs 12 residues. For the CDR3, the DNA is TGCGCCAGCGGGACAGGGAAAGAGACCCAGTACTTC. Its translation: CASGTGKETQYF. Full variable domain (remainder filled in from reference TRBV5-1 and TRBJ2-5): KAGVTQTPRYLIKTRGQQVTLSCSPISGHRSVSWYQQTPGQGLQFLFEYFSETQRNKGNFPGRFSGRQFSNSRSEMNVSTLELGDSALYLCASGTGKETQYFGPGTRLLVL.

The rearrangement links TRBV5-1 to TRBJ2-7; D perhaps matches TRBD1 (5 bases). CDR3 size: 13 residues. Between the trimmed V and J ends, which lost 2 bases and 3 bases, there was a span of 9 bases. Germline V gives CDR1 SGHRS, CDR2 YFSETQ. The CDR3 DNA reads as TGCGCCAGCAGCTTCAGCAGGGACTACGAGCAGTACTTC. It specifies CASSFSRDYEQYF.